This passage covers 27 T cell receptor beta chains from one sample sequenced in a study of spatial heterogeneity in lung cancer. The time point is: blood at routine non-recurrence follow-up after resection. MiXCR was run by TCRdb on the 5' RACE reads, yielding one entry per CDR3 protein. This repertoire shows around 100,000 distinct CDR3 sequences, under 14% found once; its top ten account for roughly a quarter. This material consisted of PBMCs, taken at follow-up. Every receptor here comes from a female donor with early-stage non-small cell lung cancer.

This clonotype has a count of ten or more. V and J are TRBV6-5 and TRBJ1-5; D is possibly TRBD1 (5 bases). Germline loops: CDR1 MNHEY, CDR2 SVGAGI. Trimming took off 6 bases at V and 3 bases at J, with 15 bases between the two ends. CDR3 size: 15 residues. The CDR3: CASSPRQSLNQPQHF. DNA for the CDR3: TGTGCCAGCAGCCCCCGACAGTCGCTCAATCAGCCCCAGCATTTT.

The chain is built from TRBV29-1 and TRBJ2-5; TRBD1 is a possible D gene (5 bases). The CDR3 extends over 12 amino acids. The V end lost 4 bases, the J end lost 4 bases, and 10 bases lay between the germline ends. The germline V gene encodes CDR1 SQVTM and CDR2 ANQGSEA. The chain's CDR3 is CSVVQGGETQYF. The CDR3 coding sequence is TGCAGCGTTGTGCAGGGTGGAGAGACCCAGTACTTC. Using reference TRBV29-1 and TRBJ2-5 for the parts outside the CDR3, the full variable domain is SAVISQKPSRDICQRGTSLTIQCQVDSQVTMMFWYRQQPGQSLTLIATANQGSEATYESGFVIDKFPISRPNLTFSTLTVSNMSPEDSSIYLCSVVQGGETQYFGPGTRLLVL.

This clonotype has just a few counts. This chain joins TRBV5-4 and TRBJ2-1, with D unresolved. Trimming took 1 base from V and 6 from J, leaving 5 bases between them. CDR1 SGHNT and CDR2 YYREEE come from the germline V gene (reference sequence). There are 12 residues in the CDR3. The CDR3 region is CASSLISNEQFF. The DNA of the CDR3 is TGTGCCAGCAGCTTGATCAGCAATGAGCAGTTCTTC.

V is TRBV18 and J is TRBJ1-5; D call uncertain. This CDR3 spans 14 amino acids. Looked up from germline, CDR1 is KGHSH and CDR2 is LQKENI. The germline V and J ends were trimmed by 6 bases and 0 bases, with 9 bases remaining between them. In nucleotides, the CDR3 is TGTGCCAGCTCTAATGGGGTTAGCAATCAGCCCCAGCATTTT. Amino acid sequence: CASSNGVSNQPQHF.

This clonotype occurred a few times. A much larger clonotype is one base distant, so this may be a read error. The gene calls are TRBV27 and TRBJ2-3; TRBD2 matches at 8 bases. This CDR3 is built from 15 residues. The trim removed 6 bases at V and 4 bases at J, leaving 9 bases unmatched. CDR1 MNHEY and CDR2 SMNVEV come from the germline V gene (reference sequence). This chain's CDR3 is CASRKRETQADTQYF. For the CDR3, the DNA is TGTGCCAGCAGAAAGCGGGAGACACAGGCAGATACGCAGTATTTT.

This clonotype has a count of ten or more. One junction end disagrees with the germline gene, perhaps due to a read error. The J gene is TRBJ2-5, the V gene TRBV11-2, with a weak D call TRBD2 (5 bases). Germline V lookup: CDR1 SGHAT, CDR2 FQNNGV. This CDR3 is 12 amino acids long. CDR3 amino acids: CASSLASLTMDF. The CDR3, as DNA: TGTGCCAGCAGCCTCGCTAGCCTCACGATGGACTTC.

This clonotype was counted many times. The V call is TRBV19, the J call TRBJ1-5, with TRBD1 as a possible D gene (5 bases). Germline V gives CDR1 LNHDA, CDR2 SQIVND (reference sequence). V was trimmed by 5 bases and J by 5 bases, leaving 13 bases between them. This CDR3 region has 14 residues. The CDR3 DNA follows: TGTGCCAGTAGTGTCTGGGGACCCGATCAGCCCCAGCATTTT. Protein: CASSVWGPDQPQHF. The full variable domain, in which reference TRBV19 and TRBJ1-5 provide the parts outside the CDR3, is DGGITQSPKYLFRKEGQNVTLSCEQNLNHDAMYWYRQDPGQGLRLIYYSQIVNDFQKGDIAEGYSVSREKKESFPLTVTSAQKNPTAFYLCASSVWGPDQPQHFGDGTRLSIL.

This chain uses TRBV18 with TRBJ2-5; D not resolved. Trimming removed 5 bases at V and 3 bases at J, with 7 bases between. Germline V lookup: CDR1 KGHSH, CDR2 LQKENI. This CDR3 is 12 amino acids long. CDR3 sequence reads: CASSTSEETQYF. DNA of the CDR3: TGTGCCAGCTCAACCTCCGAAGAGACCCAGTACTTC. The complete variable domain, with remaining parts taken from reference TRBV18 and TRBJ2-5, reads NAGVMQNPRHLVRRRGQEARLRCSPMKGHSHVYWYRQLPEEGLKFMVYLQKENIIDESGMPKERFSAEFPKEGPSILRIQQVVRGDSAAYFCASSTSEETQYFGPGTRLLVL.

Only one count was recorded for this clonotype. The CDR3 DNA reads TGTGCCAGCGGAGGGGAGGGACTGCCCTACGAGCAGTACTTC. It translates to CASGGEGLPYEQYF. This rearrangement joins TRBV28 to TRBJ2-7; TRBD2 matches 7 bases. The V gene end was trimmed by 8 bases and the J gene end by 2 bases; junction bases not matched to a gene: 9. CDR1 MDHEN and CDR2 SYDVKM come from the germline V gene. The CDR3 sequence is 14 residues long.

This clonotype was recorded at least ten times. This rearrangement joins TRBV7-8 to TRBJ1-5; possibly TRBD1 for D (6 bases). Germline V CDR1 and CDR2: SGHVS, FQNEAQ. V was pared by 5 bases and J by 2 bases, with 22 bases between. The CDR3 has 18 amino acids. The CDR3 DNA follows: TGTGCCAGCAGCCCGAGGTTGGGGGGGCTGAGAGGCAATCAGCCCCAGCATTTT. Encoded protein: CASSPRLGGLRGNQPQHF.

The DNA for the CDR3 is TGCAGTGCTAGAGATATACCCGGGGAGACCCAGTACTTC. It yields the protein CSARDIPGETQYF. The V gene is TRBV20-1, the J gene TRBJ2-5; D uncertain. Germline V lookup: CDR1 DFQATT, CDR2 SNEGSKA (reference sequence). Deletions cut 0 bases from V and 5 bases from J, with 10 bases between. The CDR3 length is 13 residues.

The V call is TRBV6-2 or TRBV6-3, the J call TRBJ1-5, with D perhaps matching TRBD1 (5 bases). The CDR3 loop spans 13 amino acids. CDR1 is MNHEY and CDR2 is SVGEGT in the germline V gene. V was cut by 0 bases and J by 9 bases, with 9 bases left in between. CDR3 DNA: TGTGCCAGCAGTTACTCCGACAGCCTGCCCCAGCATTTT. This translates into CASSYSDSLPQHF.

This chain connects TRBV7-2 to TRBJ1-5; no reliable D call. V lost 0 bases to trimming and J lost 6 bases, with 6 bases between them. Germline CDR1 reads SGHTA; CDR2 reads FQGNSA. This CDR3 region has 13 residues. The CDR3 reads CASSLAGAQPQHF. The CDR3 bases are TGTGCCAGCAGCTTAGCTGGTGCTCAGCCCCAGCATTTT.

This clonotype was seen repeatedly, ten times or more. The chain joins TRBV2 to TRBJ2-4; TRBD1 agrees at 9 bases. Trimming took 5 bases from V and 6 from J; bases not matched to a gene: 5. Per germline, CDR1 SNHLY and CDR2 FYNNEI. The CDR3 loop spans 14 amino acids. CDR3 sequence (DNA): TGTGCCAGCAGTTACAGGGGGCTGGTAAACATTCAGTACTTC. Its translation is CASSYRGLVNIQYF.

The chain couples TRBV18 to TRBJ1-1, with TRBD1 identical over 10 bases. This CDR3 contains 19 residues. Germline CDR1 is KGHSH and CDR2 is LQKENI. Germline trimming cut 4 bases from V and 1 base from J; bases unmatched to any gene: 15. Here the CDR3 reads CASSRNLGQGSGENTEAFF. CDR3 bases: TGTGCCAGCTCACGCAACTTGGGACAGGGGAGTGGAGAGAACACTGAAGCTTTCTTT. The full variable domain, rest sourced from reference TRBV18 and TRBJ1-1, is NAGVMQNPRHLVRRRGQEARLRCSPMKGHSHVYWYRQLPEEGLKFMVYLQKENIIDESGMPKERFSAEFPKEGPSILRIQQVVRGDSAAYFCASSRNLGQGSGENTEAFFGQGTRLTVV.

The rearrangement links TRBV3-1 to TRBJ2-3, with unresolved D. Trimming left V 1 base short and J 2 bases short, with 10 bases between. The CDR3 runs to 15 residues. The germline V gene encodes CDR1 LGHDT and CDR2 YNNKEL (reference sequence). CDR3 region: CASSQVQLNTDTQYF. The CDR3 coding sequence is TGTGCCAGCAGCCAAGTGCAACTCAACACAGATACGCAGTATTTT.

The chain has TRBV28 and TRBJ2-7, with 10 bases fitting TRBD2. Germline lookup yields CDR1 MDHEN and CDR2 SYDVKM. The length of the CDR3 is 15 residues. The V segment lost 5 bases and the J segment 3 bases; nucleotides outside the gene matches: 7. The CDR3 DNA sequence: TGTGCCAGCAGTCTTGGGGCTAGCGGGAGCTACGAGCAGTACTTC. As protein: CASSLGASGSYEQYF.

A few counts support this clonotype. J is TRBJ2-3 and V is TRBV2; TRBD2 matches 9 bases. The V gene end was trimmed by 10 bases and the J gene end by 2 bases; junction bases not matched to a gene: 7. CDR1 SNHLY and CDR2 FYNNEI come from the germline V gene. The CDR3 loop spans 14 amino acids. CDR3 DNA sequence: TGTGCCAAGCTTAGCGGGAGCAACACAGATACGCAGTATTTT. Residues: CAKLSGSNTDTQYF.

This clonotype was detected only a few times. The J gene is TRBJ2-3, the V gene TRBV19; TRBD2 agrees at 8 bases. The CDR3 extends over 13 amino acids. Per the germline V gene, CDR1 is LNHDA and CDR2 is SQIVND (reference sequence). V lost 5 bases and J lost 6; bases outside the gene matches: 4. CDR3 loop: CASSAGGYDTQYF. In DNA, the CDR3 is TGTGCCAGTAGTGCGGGAGGTTACGATACGCAGTATTTT. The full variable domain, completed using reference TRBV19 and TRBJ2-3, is DGGITQSPKYLFRKEGQNVTLSCEQNLNHDAMYWYRQDPGQGLRLIYYSQIVNDFQKGDIAEGYSVSREKKESFPLTVTSAQKNPTAFYLCASSAGGYDTQYFGPGTRLTVL.

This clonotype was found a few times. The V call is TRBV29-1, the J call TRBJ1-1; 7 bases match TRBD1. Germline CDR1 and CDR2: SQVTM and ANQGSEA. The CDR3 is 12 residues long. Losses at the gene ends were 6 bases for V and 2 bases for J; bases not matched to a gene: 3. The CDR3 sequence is CSVGQINTEAFF. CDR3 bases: TGCAGCGTGGGACAGATCAACACTGAAGCTTTCTTT.

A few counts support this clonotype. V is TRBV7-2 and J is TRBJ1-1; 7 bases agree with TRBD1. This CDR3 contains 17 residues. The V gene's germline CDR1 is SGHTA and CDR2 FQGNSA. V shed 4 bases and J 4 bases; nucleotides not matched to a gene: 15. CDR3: CASSSRDSSEGRTEAFF. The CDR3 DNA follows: TGTGCCAGCAGCTCGCGGGACAGCTCGGAGGGACGCACTGAAGCTTTCTTT.

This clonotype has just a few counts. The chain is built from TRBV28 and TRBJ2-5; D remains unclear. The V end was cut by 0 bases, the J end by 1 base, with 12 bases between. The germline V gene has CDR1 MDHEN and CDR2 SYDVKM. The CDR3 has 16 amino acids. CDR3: CASSLWVPNPQETQYF. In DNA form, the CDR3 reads TGTGCCAGCAGTTTATGGGTTCCCAACCCCCAAGAGACCCAGTACTTC. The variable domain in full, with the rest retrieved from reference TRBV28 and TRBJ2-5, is DVKVTQSSRYLVKRTGEKVFLECVQDMDHENMFWYRQDPGLGLRLIYFSYDVKMKEKGDIPEGYSVSREKKERFSLILESASTNQTSMYLCASSLWVPNPQETQYFGPGTRLLVL.

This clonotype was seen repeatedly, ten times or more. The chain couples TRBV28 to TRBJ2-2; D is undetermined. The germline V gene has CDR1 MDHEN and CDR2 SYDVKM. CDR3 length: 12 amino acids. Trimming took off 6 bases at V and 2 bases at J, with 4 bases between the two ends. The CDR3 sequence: CASSRNTGELFF. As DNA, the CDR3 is TGTGCCAGCAGCCGAAACACCGGGGAGCTGTTTTTT.

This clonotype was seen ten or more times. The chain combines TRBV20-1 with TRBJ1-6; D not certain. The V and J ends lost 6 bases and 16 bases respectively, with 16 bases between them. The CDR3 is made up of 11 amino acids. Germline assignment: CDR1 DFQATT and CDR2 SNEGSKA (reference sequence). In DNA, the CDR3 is TGCAGTGCATACGAACGTAATTTGCTCCACTTT. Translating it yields CSAYERNLLHF.

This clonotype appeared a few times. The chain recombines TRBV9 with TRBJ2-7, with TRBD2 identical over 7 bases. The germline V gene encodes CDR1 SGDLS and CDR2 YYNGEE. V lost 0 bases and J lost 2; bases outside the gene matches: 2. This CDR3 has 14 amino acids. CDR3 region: CASSVELAAYEQYV. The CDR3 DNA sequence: TGTGCCAGCAGCGTAGAGCTAGCGGCCTACGAGCAGTACGTC.

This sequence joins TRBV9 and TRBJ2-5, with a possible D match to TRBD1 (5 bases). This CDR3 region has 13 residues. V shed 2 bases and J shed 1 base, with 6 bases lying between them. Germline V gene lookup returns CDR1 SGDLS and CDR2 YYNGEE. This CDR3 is CASSVRVQETQYF. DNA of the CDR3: TGTGCCAGCAGCGTCAGGGTCCAAGAGACCCAGTACTTC.

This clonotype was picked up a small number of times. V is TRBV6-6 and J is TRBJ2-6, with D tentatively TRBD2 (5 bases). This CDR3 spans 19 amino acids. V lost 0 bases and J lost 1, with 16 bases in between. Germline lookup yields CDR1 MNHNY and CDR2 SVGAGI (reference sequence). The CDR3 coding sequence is TGTGCCAGCAGTTACTCAAGCCGAGGCGGGTCGTCTGGGGCCAACGTCCTGACTTTC. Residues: CASSYSSRGGSSGANVLTF.